Sequencing of this TCR beta chain was carried out in a study of PD-1 blockade in mismatch repair-deficient tumors. About the research overall: All were previously treated, progressing patients with 12 mismatch repair-deficient cancer types. Broader study findings: Rapid post-treatment expansion, then contraction, generally preceding radiologic response, marked tumor-resident clones.

Concerning this clone: Its cognate antigen is unknown.

Every patient had mismatch repair deficiency by PCR or immunohistochemistry. TCR sequencing covered a few patients who responded to pembrolizumab. The repertoire was sequenced with immunoSEQ multiplex PCR; TCRdb's copy has only in-frame clones and lacks some. This repertoire shows roughly 120,000 clones, 88% found once; its top ten account for about 12%. This TCR was sampled from an adult with mismatch repair-deficient cancer. The material was peripheral blood, obtained approximately 72 weeks after starting pembrolizumab.

The CDR3 bases are TGTGCCAGCAGTTACTCGACAGGCTATGGCTACACCTTC. Encoded protein: CASSYSTGYGYTF. V gene TRBV6-5 combines with J gene TRBJ1-2; tentative D call: TRBD1 (6 bases). The CDR3 sequence is 13 residues long. The V gene lost 0 bases and the J gene lost 4 bases, with 6 bases spanning the gap. Germline CDR1 and CDR2: MNHEY and SVGAGI.